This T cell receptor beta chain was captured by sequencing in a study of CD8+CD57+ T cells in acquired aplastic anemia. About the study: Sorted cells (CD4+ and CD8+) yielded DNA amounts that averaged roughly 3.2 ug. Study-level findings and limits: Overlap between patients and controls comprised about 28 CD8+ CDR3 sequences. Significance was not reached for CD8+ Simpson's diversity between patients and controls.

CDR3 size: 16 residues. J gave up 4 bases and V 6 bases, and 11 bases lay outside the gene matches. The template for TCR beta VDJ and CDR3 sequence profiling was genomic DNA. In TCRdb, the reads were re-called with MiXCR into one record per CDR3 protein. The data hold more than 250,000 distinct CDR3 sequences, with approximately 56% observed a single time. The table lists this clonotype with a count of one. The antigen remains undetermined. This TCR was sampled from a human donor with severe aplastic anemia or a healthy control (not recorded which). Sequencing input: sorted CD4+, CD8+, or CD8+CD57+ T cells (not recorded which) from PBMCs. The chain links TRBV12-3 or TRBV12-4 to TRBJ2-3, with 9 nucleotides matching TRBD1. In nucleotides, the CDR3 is TGTGCCAGCAGCTTGGGGACAGGGAAGAGCGCAGATACGCAGTATTTT. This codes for CASSLGTGKSADTQYF.